This T cell receptor beta chain was documented in a study of cytomegalovirus exposure and HLA in healthy donors. Trimming pared 4 bases from V and 0 bases from J, leaving 11 bases between. Germline V gene lookup returns CDR1 SGDLS and CDR2 YYNGEE. This CDR3 has 15 amino acids. The PCR had 60 Vbeta and 13 Jbeta primers. Only in-frame clones appear in the TCRdb table, and some are missing; sequencing was by immunoSEQ multiplex PCR. Altogether some 160,000 clones are present, approximately 80% being singletons, with the ten largest covering 8% to 10%. In regard to this clone: Its antigen is still unknown.

The study's findings and limits: In a later analysis, compared with equally common non-associated chains, HLA-associated beta chains were more expanded. In a later analysis, several top co-occurrence clusters appeared linked to parvovirus B19, influenza, CMV and Epstein-Barr virus. Association of a missense DCLRE1C variant with TCR beta V- and J-gene trimming was reported in a later analysis.

The rearrangement uses TRBV9 and TRBJ2-1; D unclear. The TCR was taken from a male donor in good health and CMV-seropositive. Sequencing input: PBMCs. The CDR3 here is CASSPERSSYNEQFF. CDR3 coding DNA: TGTGCCAGCAGCCCCGAGAGGAGCTCCTACAATGAGCAGTTCTTC.